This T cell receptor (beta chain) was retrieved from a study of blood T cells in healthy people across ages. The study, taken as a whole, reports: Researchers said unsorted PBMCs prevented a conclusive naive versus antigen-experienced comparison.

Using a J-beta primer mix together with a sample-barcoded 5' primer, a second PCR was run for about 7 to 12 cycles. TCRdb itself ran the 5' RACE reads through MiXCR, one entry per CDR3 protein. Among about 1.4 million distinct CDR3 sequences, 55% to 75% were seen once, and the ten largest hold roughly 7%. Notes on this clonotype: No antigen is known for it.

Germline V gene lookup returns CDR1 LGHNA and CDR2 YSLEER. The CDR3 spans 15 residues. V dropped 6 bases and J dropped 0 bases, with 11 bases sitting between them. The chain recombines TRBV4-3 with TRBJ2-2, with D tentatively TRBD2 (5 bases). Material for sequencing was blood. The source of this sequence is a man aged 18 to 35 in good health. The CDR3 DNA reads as TGCGCCAGCAGGCGGGTAGCAACGAACACCGGGGAGCTGTTTTTT. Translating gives CASRRVATNTGELFF.